This is a list of T cell receptor beta chains from one sample in a study of T cells after posttransplantation cyclophosphamide. Generated by immunoSEQ multiplex PCR, the TCRdb table keeps only in-frame clones and is missing some. The sample presents 30,000 to 35,000 clones, none singletons. Sequencing used PBMCs. Every receptor here comes from a woman in her forties or fifties in good health and a related stem cell transplant donor. CDR3s include the opening cysteine and the closing phenylalanine or tryptophan. D genes are given only for firm matches. Only part of the rows carry a size: once, few, many, or a class if the clone is expanded.

TRBJ2-7 TRBV14 few TRBD1 CASSLGRGPAYEQYF TGTGCCAGCAGCCTCGGAAGGGGGCCGGCCTACGAGCAGTACTTC
TRBJ2-7 TRBV30 few - CAHGESSYEQYF TGTGCCCACGGGGAGAGCTCCTACGAGCAGTACTTC
TRBJ1-2 TRBV7-2 many TRBD1 CASSFVPTGDGYTF TGTGCCAGCAGCTTTGTACCTACAGGGGATGGCTACACCTTC
TRBJ2-2 TRBV13 many - CASSWGSGELFF TGTGCCAGCAGTTGGGGCTCCGGGGAGCTGTTTTTT
TRBJ2-7 TRBV10-3 many TRBD1 CAISLTGSYEQYF TGTGCCATCAGTCTGACAGGGTCTTACGAGCAGTACTTC
TRBJ2-1 TRBV28 many TRBD2 CASSFRSGSNEQFF TGTGCCAGCAGTTTCAGGAGCGGGAGCAATGAGCAGTTCTTC
TRBJ2-3 TRBV11-2 many - CASSLGQVLSTDTQYF TGTGCCAGCAGCTTAGGGCAGGTATTGAGCACAGATACGCAGTATTTT
TRBJ2-1 TRBV7-2 few TRBD1 CASSFQLGQGNEQFF TGTGCCAGCAGCTTTCAATTGGGACAGGGGAACGAGCAGTTCTTC
TRBJ1-5 TRBV7-2 many - CASSPQLAGQPQHF TGTGCCAGCAGCCCCCAGCTGGCGGGTCAGCCCCAGCATTTT
TRBJ1-3 TRBV5-1 many - CASSLETLSGNTIYF TGCGCCAGCAGCTTGGAGACACTCTCCGGAAACACCATATATTTT
TRBJ2-5 TRBV12-3/TRBV12-4 - - CASSPRTGETQYF TGTGCCAGCAGTCCTCGTACCGGGGAGACCCAGTACTTC
TRBJ2-1 TRBV7-2 many - CASSLDWPFSSYNEQFF TGTGCCAGCAGCTTAGATTGGCCTTTCAGCTCCTACAATGAGCAGTTCTTC
TRBJ2-2 TRBV5-1 - TRBD1 CASSKTGAPNTGELFF TGCGCCAGCAGCAAAACAGGGGCCCCGAACACCGGGGAGCTGTTTTTT
TRBJ2-7 TRBV15 - - CATSSPRQAATYEQYF TGTGCCACCAGCAGCCCAAGACAGGCGGCGACCTACGAGCAGTACTTC
TRBJ1-1 TRBV7-3 many - CASSPTMNTEAFF TGTGCCAGCAGCCCCACAATGAACACTGAAGCTTTCTTT
TRBJ1-1 TRBV25-1 many TRBD1 CASSDRDRGRNTEAFF TGTGCCAGCAGTGACCGGGACAGGGGGCGGAACACTGAAGCTTTCTTT
TRBJ2-3 TRBV9 many TRBD2 CASSAGLAGGTDTQYF TGTGCCAGCAGCGCGGGACTAGCGGGAGGTACAGATACGCAGTATTTT
TRBJ2-5 TRBV6-5 - TRBD1 CASSYGGQGGETQYF TGTGCCAGCAGTTACGGGGGACAGGGAGGGGAGACCCAGTACTTC
TRBJ1-2 TRBV28 many - CASSLHLSRDYGYTF TGTGCCAGCAGTTTACATCTCTCCAGAGACTATGGCTACACCTTC
TRBJ1-2 TRBV5-1 many TRBD1 CASSWEDRGIYTF TGCGCCAGCAGCTGGGAGGACAGGGGGATCTACACCTTC